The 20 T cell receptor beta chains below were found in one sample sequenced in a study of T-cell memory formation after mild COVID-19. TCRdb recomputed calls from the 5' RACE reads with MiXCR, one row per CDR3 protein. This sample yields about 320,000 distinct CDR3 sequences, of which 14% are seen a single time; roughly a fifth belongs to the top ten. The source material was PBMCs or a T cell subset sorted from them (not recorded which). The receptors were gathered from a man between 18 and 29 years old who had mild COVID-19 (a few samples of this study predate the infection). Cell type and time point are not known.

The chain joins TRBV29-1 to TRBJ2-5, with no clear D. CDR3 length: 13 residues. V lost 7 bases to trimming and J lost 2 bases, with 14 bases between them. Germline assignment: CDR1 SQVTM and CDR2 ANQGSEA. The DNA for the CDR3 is TGCAGCGCCCAACCGTTGTCTCAAGAGACCCAGTACTTC. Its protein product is CSAQPLSQETQYF.

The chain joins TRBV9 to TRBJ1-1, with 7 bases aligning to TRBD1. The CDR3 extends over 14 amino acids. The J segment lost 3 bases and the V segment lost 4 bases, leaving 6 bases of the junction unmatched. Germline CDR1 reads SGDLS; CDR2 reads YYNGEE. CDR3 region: CASSLTGFDTEAFF. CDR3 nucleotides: TGTGCCAGCAGCCTGACAGGGTTTGACACTGAAGCTTTCTTT.

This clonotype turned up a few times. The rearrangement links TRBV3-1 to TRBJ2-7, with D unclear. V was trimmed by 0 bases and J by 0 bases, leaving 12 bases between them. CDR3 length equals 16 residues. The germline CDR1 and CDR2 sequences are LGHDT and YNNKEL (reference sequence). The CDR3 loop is CASSQEPSDDSYEQYF. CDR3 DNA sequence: TGTGCCAGCAGCCAAGAACCCAGTGACGACTCCTACGAGCAGTACTTC.

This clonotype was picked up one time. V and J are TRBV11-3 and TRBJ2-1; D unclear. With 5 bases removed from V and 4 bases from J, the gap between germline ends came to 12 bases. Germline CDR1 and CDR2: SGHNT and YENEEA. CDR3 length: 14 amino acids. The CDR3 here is CASSRPTSYNEQFF. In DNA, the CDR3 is TGTGCCAGCAGCCGGCCGACGTCATACAATGAGCAGTTCTTC.

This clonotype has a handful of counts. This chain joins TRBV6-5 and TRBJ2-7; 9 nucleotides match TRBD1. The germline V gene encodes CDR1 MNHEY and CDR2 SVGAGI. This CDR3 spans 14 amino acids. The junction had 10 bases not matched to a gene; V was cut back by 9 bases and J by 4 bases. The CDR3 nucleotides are TGTGCCAGTGTAAAGACAGGGGGAGGATACGAGCAGTACTTC. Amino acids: CASVKTGGGYEQYF.

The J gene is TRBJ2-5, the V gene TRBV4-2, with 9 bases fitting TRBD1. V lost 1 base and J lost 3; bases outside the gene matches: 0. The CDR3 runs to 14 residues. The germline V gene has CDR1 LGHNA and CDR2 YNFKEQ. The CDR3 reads CASSQGQGEETQYF. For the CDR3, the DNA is TGTGCCAGCAGCCAAGGACAGGGGGAAGAGACCCAGTACTTC.

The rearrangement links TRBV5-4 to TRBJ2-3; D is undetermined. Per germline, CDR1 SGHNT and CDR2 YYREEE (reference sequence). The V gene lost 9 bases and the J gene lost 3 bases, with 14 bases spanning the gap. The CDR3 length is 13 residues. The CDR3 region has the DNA TGTGCCACCCGGCCCCCGTTGACAGATACGCAGTATTTT. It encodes CATRPPLTDTQYF.

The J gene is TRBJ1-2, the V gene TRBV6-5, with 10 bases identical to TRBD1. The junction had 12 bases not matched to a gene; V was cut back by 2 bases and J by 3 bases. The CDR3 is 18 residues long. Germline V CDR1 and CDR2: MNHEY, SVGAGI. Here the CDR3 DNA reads TGTGCCAGCAGTTACAGGGGGACAGGGGCTAGGGGTTACTATGGCTACACCTTC. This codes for CASSYRGTGARGYYGYTF.

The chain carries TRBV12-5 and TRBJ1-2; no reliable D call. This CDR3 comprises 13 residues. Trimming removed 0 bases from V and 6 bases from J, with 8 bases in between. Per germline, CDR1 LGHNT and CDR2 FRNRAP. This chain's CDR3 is CASGLVGRNGYTF. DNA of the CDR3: TGTGCTAGTGGTTTGGTTGGTCGAAATGGCTACACCTTC.

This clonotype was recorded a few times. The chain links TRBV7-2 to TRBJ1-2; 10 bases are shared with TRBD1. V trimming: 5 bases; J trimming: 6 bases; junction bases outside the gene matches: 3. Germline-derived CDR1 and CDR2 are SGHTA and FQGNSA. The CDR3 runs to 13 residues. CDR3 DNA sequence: TGTGCCAGCAGCGCGACAGGGGGCGATGGCTACACCTTC. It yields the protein CASSATGGDGYTF. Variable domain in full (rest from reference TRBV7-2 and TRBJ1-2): GAGVSQSPSNKVTEKGKDVELRCDPISGHTALYWYRQSLGQGLEFLIYFQGNSAPDKSGLPSDRFSAERTGGSVSTLTIQRTQQEDSAVYLCASSATGGDGYTFGSGTRLTVV.

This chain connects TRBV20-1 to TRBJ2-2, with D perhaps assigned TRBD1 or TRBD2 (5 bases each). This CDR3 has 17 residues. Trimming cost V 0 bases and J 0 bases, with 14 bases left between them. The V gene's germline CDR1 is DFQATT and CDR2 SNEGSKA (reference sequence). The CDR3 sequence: CSARDPGYGTNTGELFF. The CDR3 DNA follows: TGCAGTGCTAGAGATCCAGGGTACGGGACGAACACCGGGGAGCTGTTTTTT.

The CDR3 nucleotides are TGTGCCAGCAGGTGGGCACAAGGCCTACTCTATGGCTACACCTTC. This translates into CASRWAQGLLYGYTF. This sequence joins TRBV12-3 or TRBV12-4 and TRBJ1-2; D remains ambiguous. CDR3 length: 15 amino acids. The V gene lost 6 bases and the J gene lost 4 bases, with 18 bases spanning the gap.

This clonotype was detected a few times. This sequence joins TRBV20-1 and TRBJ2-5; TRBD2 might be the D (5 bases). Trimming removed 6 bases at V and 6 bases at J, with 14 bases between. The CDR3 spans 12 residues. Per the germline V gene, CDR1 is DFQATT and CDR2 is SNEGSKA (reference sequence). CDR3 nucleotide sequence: TGCAGTGCGTACGAGGGTGGTAAGACCCAGTACTTC. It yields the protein CSAYEGGKTQYF.

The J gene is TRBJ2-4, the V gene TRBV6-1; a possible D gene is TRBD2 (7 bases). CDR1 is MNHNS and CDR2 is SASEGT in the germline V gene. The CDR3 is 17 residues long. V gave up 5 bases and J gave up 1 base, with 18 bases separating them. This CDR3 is CASSSFGGANAKNIQYF. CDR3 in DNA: TGTGCCAGCAGTAGTTTTGGGGGGGCTAACGCCAAAAACATTCAGTACTTC.

CDR3 residues: CASSAPRTGDQFF. Written as DNA, the CDR3 is TGTGCCAGCAGCGCACCGCGGACGGGGGATCAGTTCTTC. The chain recombines TRBV9 with TRBJ2-1; D perhaps matches TRBD2 (6 bases). There are 13 residues in the CDR3. Trimming pared 3 bases from V and 13 bases from J, leaving 17 bases between. The germline gives CDR1 SGDLS, CDR2 YYNGEE.

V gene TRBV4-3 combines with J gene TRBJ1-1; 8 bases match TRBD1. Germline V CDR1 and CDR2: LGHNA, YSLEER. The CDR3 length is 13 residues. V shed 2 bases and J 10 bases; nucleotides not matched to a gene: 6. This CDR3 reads CASSQLTGVSAFF. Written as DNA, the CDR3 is TGCGCCAGCAGCCAATTGACAGGGGTTTCAGCTTTCTTT.

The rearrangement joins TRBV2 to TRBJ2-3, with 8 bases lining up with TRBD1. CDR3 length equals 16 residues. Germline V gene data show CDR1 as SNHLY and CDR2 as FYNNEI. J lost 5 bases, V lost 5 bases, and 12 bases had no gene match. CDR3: CASSSQGAILRDTQYF. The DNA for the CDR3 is TGTGCCAGCAGTTCCCAGGGGGCGATCTTAAGAGATACGCAGTATTTT.

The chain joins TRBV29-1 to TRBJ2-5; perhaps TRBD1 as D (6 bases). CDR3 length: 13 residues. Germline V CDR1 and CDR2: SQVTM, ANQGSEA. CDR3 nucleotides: TGCAGTATTATTCGGACAGACCAAGAGACCCAGTACTTC. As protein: CSIIRTDQETQYF.

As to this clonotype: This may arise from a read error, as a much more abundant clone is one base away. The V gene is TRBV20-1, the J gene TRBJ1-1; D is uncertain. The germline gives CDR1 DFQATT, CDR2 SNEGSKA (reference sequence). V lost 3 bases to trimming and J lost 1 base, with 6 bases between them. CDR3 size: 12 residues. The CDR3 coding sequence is TGCAGTGCTAGGGCCCCGAACACTGAAGCTTTCTTT. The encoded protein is CSARAPNTEAFF.

The DNA for the CDR3 is TGTGCCAGCAGCTTAGGGGAGTGGAGCCAGGGCCCCACCGGGGAGCTGTTTTTT. Translation gives CASSLGEWSQGPTGELFF. The chain is built from TRBV11-2 and TRBJ2-2, with D possibly being TRBD1 or TRBD2 (5 bases each). The V and J ends lost 1 base and 4 bases respectively, with 19 bases between them. CDR1 SGHAT and CDR2 FQNNGV come from the germline V gene. This CDR3 has 18 residues.